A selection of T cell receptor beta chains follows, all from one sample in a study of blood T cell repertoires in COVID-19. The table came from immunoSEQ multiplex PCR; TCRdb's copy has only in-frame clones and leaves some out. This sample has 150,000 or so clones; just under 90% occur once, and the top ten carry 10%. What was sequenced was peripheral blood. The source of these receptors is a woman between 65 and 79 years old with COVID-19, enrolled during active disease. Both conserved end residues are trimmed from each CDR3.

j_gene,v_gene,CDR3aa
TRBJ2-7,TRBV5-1,ASSLLGQGAPTYEQY
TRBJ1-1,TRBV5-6,ASSPAGRGNTEAF
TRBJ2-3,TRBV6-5,ASSYSLGTQY
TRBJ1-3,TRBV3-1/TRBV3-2,ASSPRYGTRPLGNTIY
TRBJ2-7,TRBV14,ASSQGGTGTYEQY
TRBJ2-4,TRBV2,ASSAGVAKNIQY
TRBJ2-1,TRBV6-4,ASAQGLYNEQF
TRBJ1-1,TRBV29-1,SADRVDTEAF
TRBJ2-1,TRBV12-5,ASGLGGQNNEQF
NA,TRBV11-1,ASSMAQTQPYEQY
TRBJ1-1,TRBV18,ASSPSQGRAEAF
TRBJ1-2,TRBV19,ASSADYGYT
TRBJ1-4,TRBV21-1,ASSEGQGVTENEKLF
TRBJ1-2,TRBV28,ASRPGGPNYGYT
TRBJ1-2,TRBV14,ASSQDRDYGYT